This entry concerns a single TCR beta chain. The antigen remains unidentified. The record originates from a study of shared clonotypes between healthy human individuals. Germline CDR1 reads SGHRS; CDR2 reads YFSETQ. V shed 4 bases and J shed 2 bases, with 10 bases lying between them. This CDR3 is 13 amino acids long. CD45RO-negative cells were positively selected for CCR7, leaving out terminally differentiated effector memory CD45RA+ cells. The donor cohort consisted entirely of Caucasian adults residing in Nashville, Tennessee. General study findings and limits: In a handful of donors, around 5% of naive CD4 clonotypes appeared in common.

The assay was immunoSEQ multiplex PCR, and TCRdb's table has in-frame clones only and misses some. The table includes millions of clones, roughly 91% detected once. V is TRBV5-1 and J is TRBJ2-7; D uncertain. The receptor was derived from a man between 18 and 35 years old in good health. Some clones in this sample may be carry-over from other donors' samples. Source material: naive CD8+ T cells from PBMCs. CDR3 nucleotide sequence: TGCGCCAGCAGCGAACATCTAACCTACGAGCAGTACTTC. Residues: CASSEHLTYEQYF.